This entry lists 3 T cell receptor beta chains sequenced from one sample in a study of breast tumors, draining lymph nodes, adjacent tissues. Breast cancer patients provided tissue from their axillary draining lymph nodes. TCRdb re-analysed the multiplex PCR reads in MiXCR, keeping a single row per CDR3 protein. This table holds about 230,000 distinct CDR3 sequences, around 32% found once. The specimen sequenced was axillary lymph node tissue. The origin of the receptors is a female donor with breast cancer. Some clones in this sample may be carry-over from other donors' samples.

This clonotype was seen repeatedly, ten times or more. In DNA, the CDR3 is TGCGCCAGCAGCTCTAGCGGGAGGGCCTACGAGCAGTACTTC. Its translation: CASSSSGRAYEQYF. This chain connects TRBV5-1 to TRBJ2-7; 12 bases map to TRBD2. CDR1 SGHRS and CDR2 YFSETQ come from the germline V gene. CDR3 length equals 14 residues. V dropped 3 bases and J dropped 2; count of bases not matched to a gene: 0.

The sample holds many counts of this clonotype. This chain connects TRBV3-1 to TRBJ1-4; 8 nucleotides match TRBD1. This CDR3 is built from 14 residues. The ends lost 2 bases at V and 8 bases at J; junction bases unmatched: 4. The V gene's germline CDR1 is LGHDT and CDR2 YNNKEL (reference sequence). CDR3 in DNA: TGTGCCAGCAGCCAACAGGGGGCGGGGGAAAAACTGTTTTTT. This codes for CASSQQGAGEKLFF.

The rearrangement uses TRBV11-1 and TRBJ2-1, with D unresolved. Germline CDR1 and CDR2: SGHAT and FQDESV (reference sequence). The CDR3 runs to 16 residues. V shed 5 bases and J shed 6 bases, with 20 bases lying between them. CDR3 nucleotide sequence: TGTGCCAGCAGCCACCCGGCCGTAGTAAGCTCCAATGAGCAGTTCTTC. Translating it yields CASSHPAVVSSNEQFF.